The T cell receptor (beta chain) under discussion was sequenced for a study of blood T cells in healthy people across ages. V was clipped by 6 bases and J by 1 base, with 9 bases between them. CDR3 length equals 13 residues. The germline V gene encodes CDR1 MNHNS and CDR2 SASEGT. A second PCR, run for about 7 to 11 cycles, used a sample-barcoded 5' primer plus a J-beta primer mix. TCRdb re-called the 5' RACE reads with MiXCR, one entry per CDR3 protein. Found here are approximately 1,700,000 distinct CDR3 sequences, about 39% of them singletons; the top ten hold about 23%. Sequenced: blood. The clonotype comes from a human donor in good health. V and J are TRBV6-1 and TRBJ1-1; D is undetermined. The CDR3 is CASRLGGNTEAFF. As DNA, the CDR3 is TGTGCCAGCAGATTAGGAGGGAACACTGAAGCTTTCTTT.